A selection of T cell receptor beta chains follows, all from one sample in a study of blood T cells in healthy people across ages. TCRdb ran MiXCR on the 5' RACE reads and lists one entry per CDR3 protein. Of 700,000 to 900,000 distinct CDR3 sequences detected, less than 70% appear once; the ten largest clones hold approximately 41%. The source material was blood. The receptors stem from a man aged 80 or over in good health. The CDR3 runs from the conserved cysteine through the conserved F or W. The D gene is left open where the match is weak. Clone size is shown for a subset of rows, as once, few, many or a class of expanded clone.

length,D,V,size,J,CDR3,DNA
15,NA,TRBV12-3/TRBV12-4,few,TRBJ1-5,CASSPRAIGGQPQHF,TGTGCCAGCAGCCCCCGGGCCATCGGGGGTCAGCCCCAGCATTTT
15,NA,TRBV20-1,NA,TRBJ2-1,CSSPSTTTPYNEQFF,TGCAGTTCGCCTTCAACCACGACTCCCTACAATGAGCAGTTCTTC
13,TRBD1,TRBV24-1,few,TRBJ2-1,CATSDDRGLEQFF,TGTGCCACCAGTGATGACAGGGGGCTGGAGCAGTTCTTC
18,TRBD2,TRBV4-2,few,TRBJ2-7,CASRLRGLAGEIPTEQYF,TGTGCCAGCAGATTACGAGGACTAGCGGGAGAAATCCCTACCGAGCAGTACTTC
18,NA,TRBV15,once,TRBJ2-7,CATSSVPIGRSSYNEQYF,TGTGCCACCAGCTCGGTCCCCATCGGGCGGAGCTCCTACAATGAGCAGTACTTC
14,NA,TRBV5-4,few,TRBJ2-6,CASRDPSGANVLTF,TGTGCCAGCAGGGATCCCTCTGGGGCCAACGTCCTGACTTTC
12,NA,TRBV29-1,NA,TRBJ2-5,CSVVSTQETQYF,TGCAGCGTTGTTTCGACCCAAGAGACCCAGTACTTC
16,TRBD1,TRBV10-2,NA,TRBJ2-3,CASSDRGTGAHRYAYF,TGCGCCAGCAGTGACCGTGGGACAGGCGCGCACAGATACGCGTATTTT
14,NA,TRBV29-1,few,TRBJ2-1,CSVDSGKASDEQFF,TGCAGCGTTGATTCGGGGAAGGCGAGCGATGAGCAGTTCTTC
16,TRBD2,TRBV5-6,NA,TRBJ2-7,CASSSTSGRLLYEQYF,TGTGCCAGCAGCTCAACTAGCGGGAGGCTGTTATACGAGCAGTACTTC
14,NA,TRBV5-1,NA,TRBJ1-2,CAGSPQRANYGYTF,TGCGCCGGCAGTCCACAGCGAGCTAACTATGGCTACACCTTC
14,NA,TRBV7-9,NA,TRBJ2-1,CASSLEGEDNEQFF,TGTGCCAGCAGCTTAGAAGGAGAAGACAATGAGCAGTTCTTC
18,TRBD2,TRBV27,NA,TRBJ2-3,CASSLSSGTSGSTDTQYF,TGTGCCAGCAGTTTATCCAGCGGGACTAGCGGGAGTACAGATACGCAGTATTTT
20,NA,TRBV4-1,NA,TRBJ2-7,CASSQDSGSWLMQAPYEQYF,TGCGCCAGCAGCCAAGATTCGGGGAGTTGGCTTATGCAGGCCCCTTACGAGCAGTACTTC
15,TRBD2,TRBV7-2,NA,TRBJ2-7,CASSPRLARAYEQYF,TGTGCCAGCAGCCCAAGACTAGCGAGAGCCTACGAGCAGTACTTC
12,NA,TRBV24-1,NA,TRBJ2-4,CATTPGGNIQYF,TGTGCCACCACGCCAGGTGGGAACATTCAGTACTTC
13,TRBD1,TRBV28,NA,TRBJ1-2,CASSTTGVNGYTF,TGTGCCAGCAGTACTACAGGGGTAAATGGCTACACCTTC